What follows is one T cell receptor beta chain and its context. Amplification used 60 Vbeta primers and 13 Jbeta primers. Only in-frame clones appear in the TCRdb table, and some are missing; sequencing was by immunoSEQ multiplex PCR. Of about 150,000 clones in the sample, about 79% were seen once. The sample comes from a study of cytomegalovirus exposure and HLA in healthy donors. The CDR3 consists of 12 residues. From germline, CDR1 is MNHEY and CDR2 SVGAGI. V lost 5 bases to trimming and J lost 4 bases, with 8 bases between them. V gene TRBV6-5 combines with J gene TRBJ1-2; possible D gene TRBD1, 6 bases. Sequenced sample: PBMCs. The TCR sequence derives from a male donor in good health and CMV-seronegative. The CDR3 sequence: CASSDRSYGYTF. The CDR3 coding sequence is TGTGCCAGCAGTGACAGGTCCTATGGCTACACCTTC.